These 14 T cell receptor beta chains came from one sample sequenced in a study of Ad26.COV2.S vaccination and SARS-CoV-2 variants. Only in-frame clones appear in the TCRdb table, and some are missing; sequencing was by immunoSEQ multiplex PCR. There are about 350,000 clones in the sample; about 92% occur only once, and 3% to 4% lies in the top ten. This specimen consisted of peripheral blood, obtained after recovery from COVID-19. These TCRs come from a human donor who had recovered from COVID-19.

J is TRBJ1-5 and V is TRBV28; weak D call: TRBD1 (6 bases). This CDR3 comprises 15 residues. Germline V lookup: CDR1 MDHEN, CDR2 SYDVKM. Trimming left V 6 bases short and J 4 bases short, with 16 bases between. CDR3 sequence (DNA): TGTGCCAGCAGCCCCCCTGACAGGCTGAATCAGCCCCAGCATTTT. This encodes CASSPPDRLNQPQHF. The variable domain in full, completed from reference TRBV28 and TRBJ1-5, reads DVKVTQSSRYLVKRTGEKVFLECVQDMDHENMFWYRQDPGLGLRLIYFSYDVKMKEKGDIPEGYSVSREKKERFSLILESASTNQTSMYLCASSPPDRLNQPQHFGDGTRLSIL.

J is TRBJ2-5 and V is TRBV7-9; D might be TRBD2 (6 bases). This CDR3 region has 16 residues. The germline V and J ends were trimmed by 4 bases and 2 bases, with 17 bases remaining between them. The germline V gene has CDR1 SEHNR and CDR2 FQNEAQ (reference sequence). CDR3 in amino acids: CASSWGLTAWQETQYF. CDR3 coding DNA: TGTGCCAGCAGCTGGGGACTGACGGCCTGGCAAGAGACCCAGTACTTC.

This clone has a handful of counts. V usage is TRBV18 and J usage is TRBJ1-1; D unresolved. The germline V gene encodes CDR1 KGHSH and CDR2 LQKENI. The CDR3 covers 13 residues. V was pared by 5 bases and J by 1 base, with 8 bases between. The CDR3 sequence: CASSSTENTEAFF. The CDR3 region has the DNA TGTGCCAGCTCATCTACAGAGAACACTGAAGCTTTCTTT.

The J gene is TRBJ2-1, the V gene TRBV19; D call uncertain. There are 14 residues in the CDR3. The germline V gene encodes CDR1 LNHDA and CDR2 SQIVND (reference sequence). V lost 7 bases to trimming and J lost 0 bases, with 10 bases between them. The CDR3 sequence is CASTPQSSYNEQFF. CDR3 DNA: TGTGCCAGTACCCCACAGAGCTCCTACAATGAGCAGTTCTTC.

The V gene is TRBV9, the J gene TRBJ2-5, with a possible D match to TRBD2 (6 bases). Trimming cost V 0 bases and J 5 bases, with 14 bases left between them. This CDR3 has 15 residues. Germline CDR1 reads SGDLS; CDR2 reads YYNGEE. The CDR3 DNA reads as TGTGCCAGCAGCGTAGCAATAGCTAGCGCCGAGACCCAGTACTTC. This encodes CASSVAIASAETQYF.

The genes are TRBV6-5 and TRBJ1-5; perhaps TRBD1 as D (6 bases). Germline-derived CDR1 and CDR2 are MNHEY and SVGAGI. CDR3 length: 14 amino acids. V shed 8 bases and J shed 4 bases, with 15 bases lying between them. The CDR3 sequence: CASRDTGRNQPQHF. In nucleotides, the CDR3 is TGTGCCAGCCGGGACACAGGACGAAATCAGCCCCAGCATTTT.

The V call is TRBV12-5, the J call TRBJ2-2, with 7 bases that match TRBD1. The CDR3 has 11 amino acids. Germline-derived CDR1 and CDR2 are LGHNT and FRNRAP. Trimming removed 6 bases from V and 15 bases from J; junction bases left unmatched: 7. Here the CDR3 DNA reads TGTGCTAGTGGCGCGGACAGGACGGTGTTTTTT. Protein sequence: CASGADRTVFF.

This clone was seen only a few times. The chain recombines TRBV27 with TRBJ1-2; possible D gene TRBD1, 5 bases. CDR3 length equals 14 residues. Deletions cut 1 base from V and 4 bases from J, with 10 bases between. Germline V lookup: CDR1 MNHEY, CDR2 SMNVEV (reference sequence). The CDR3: CASSLYGTGYGYTF. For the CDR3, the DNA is TGTGCCAGCAGTTTATACGGGACCGGCTATGGCTACACCTTC.

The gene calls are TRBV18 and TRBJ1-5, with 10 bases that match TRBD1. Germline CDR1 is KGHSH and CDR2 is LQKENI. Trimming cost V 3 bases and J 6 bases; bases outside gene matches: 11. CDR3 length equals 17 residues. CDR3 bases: TGTGCCAGCTCACCTCGGGACAGGGGACTAGGTCCTCAGCCCCAGCATTTT. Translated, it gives CASSPRDRGLGPQPQHF.

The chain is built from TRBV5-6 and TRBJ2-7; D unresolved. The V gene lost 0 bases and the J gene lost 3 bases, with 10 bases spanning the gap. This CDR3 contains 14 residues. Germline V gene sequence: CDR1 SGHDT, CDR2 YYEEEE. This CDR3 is CASSLAHTRYEQYF. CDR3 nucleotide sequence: TGTGCCAGCAGCTTGGCACATACCCGCTACGAGCAGTACTTC.

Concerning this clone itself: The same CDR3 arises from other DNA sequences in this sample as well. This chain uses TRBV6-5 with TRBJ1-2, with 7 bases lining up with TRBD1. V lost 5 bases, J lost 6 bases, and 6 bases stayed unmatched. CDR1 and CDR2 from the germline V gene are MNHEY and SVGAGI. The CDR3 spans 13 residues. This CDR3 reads CASSLRQGDGYTF. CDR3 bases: TGTGCCAGCAGTCTTCGACAGGGCGATGGCTACACCTTC.

For the CDR3, the DNA is TGTGCCAGCAGTTACATAGGGGGACAGGGTAATGTACCCCTCCACTTT. It translates to CASSYIGGQGNVPLHF. This chain connects TRBV6-5 to TRBJ1-6; 9 bases agree with TRBD1. The CDR3 spans 16 residues. From germline, CDR1 is MNHEY and CDR2 SVGAGI. J gave up 12 bases and V 2 bases, and 11 bases lay outside the gene matches.

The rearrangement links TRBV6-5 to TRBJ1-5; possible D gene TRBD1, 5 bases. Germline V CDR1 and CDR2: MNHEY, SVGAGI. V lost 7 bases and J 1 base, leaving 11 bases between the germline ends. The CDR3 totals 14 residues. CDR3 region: CASTVQGSNQPQHF. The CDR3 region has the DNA TGTGCCAGCACCGTCCAGGGAAGCAATCAGCCCCAGCATTTT.

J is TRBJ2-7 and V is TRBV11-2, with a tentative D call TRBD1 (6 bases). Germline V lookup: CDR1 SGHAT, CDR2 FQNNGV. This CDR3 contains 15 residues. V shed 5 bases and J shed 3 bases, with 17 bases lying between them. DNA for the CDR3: TGTGCCAGCAGCGCCGTGGGGGCCGCCCACTACGAGCAGTACTTC. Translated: CASSAVGAAHYEQYF.